This T cell receptor beta chain was captured in a study of blood T cell repertoires in COVID-19 (dated by TCRdb to 2020 to 2022). Regarding the complete study: Samples covering the acute and convalescent phases of COVID-19 were provided by collaborators in the United States, Italy and Spain. The prospective study material was composed of cDNA or gDNA derived from T cells, B-cell-depleted T cells, or PBMCs. The dataset comprised deeply sampled blood TCRbeta repertoires from subjects exposed to, actively infected with, or recovered from COVID-19. The repertoires were released in a freely available public database meant as a resource for research on the immune response to SARS-CoV-2. Samples were obtained from the ongoing ImmuneRACE study (first 160 participants) and from some 1,300 subjects provided by 6 global collaborators. Nearly every sample came with metadata listing a de-identified subject ID, COVID-19 status, age in years and sex. Where available, HLA class I and class II types were obtained from metadata supplied by the sample provider rather than from assay-based typing.

As to this clone: Its antigen is unknown. Within one base of it there is no much larger clone, and no base qualities were kept.

V is pared back by 5 bases and J by 4 bases, with 5 bases lying between the germline termini. CDR1 and CDR2, looked up from the germline V gene, are MDHEN and SYDVKM. The CDR3 starts with the cysteine, ends with the phenylalanine, and has 11 residues. Just CDR3 DNA is preserved here, 33 bases in frame from base 1. The research as a whole found: The amount of clinical and demographic metadata varied by source and participant and was provided uncurated.

The immunoSEQ Assay, a bias-controlled multiplex PCR, was used to amplify TCRbeta CDR3 regions from genomic DNA. In the paper's pipeline: The number of nucleated cells in each sample was estimated from the amplification of reference gene primers within the assay. Sequence reads were collapsed and filtered to measure the absolute abundance of every unique TCRbeta CDR3 rearrangement. Productive Simpson clonality was computed per sample as the square root of Simpson's diversity index over productive rearrangements. TCRdb carries this immuneACCESS record with in-frame sequences only. Its versions omit some clonotypes, under half of them owing to an unresolved V gene in the studies checked, with the rest unexplained. From that table come the V and J calls and clone size; the DNA was used to work out D and trimming. The sample records 40,000 or so clones, about three quarters of which are singletons. The ten largest account for over 25% of the sample.

The collaborating institutions used their own protocols to collect whole blood in K2EDTA tubes. For TCRbeta analysis, collaborators shipped samples in one of three forms: frozen whole blood, isolated PBMCs, or DNA extracted from either of those sample types. The sequence came from a woman between 65 and 79 years old with acute or convalescent COVID-19. The chain uses TRBV28 and TRBJ1-1, with the D gene not confidently named. The specimen was peripheral blood. The CDR3 has the sequence CASSPRTEAFF. The DNA is as follows: TGTGCCAGCAGTCCCCGCACTGAAGCTTTCTTT.